The present T cell receptor beta chain was sequenced within a study of T-cell memory formation after mild COVID-19. Concerning this clonotype: Antigen unknown.

Overall study results and limits: Proof of SARS-CoV-2 specificity was absent for the second-wave clones that crested on day 37.

Each CDR3 protein gets one entry after TCRdb re-called the 5' RACE reads with MiXCR. The sample lists fewer than 250,000 distinct CDR3 sequences; around 19% were seen once. CDR1 and CDR2 (germline): SEHNR, FQNEAQ (reference sequence). The CDR3 runs 16 residues. Trimming removed 8 bases from V and 4 bases from J; junction bases left unmatched: 10. The source is an adult woman who had mild COVID-19 (a few samples of this study predate the infection). Cell type and time point are not known. Sequencing was done on a sample of PBMCs or a T cell subset sorted from them (not recorded which). This chain joins TRBV7-9 and TRBJ2-3, with 12 bases identical to TRBD2. The CDR3 DNA reads as TGTGCCAGCGGATCGACTAGCGGGAGTAGCCCAGATACGCAGTATTTT. It specifies CASGSTSGSSPDTQYF.